The source of this TCR beta chain is a study of CD8 T cells in acute hepatitis C reinfection. Points from the study as a whole: Few CDR3s matched those for other epitopes.

The protocol was immunoSEQ multiplex PCR, while the TCRdb copy is restricted to in-frame clones and leaves out a portion. In the table there are approximately 39,000 clones, around 87% of which are singletons. As regards this clone: Its antigen is undetermined.

Time point given: naive CD8 control sorted from an acute-time-point sample. Acute primary HCV infection: positive HCV RNA or antibody test after negative test within 24 weeks. Germline V gene lookup returns CDR1 SGDLS and CDR2 YYNGEE. This CDR3 is 16 amino acids long. V dropped 5 bases and J dropped 1; count of bases not matched to a gene: 7. This receptor was taken from a man younger than 40 with chronic hepatitis C. Material: naive CD8+ T cells from PBMCs. The J gene is TRBJ2-1, the V gene TRBV9; TRBD2 matches at 9 bases. CDR3 sequence: CASSLPLAGSYNEQFF. CDR3 bases: TGTGCCAGCAGTTTACCTCTAGCGGGATCCTACAATGAGCAGTTCTTC.